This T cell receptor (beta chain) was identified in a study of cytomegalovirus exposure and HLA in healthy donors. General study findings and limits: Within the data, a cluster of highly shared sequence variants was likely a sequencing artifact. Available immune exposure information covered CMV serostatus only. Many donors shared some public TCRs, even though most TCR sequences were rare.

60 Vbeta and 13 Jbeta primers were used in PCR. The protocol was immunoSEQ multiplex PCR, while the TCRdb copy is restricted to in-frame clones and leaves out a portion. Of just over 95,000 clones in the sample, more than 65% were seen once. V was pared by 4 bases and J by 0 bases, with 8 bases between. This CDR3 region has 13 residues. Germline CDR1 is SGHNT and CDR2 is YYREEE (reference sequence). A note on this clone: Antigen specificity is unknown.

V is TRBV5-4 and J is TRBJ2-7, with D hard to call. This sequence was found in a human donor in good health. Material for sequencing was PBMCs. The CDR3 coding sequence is TGTGCCAGCAGCATGGACGGCTCCTACGAGCAGTACTTC. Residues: CASSMDGSYEQYF.